The next 16 T cell receptor beta chains were all read from a single sample in a study of early T cells in non-severe SARS-CoV-2 infection. Using its own MiXCR run on the 5' RACE reads, TCRdb lists one record per CDR3 protein. The sample carries about 62,000 distinct CDR3 sequences, approximately 10% recorded once. Sequencing input: whole blood. These receptor sequences come from an adult who was a healthcare worker with PCR-confirmed SARS-CoV-2 infection or an uninfected control (not recorded which).

The sample holds a few counts of this clonotype. CDR3 DNA: TGTGCCAGCAGTTCGGGCAGGGGGTCTGTGTACGAGCAGTACGTC. Its translation: CASSSGRGSVYEQYV. The rearrangement links TRBV27 to TRBJ2-7; 7 nucleotides line up with TRBD1. Germline values: CDR1 MNHEY, CDR2 SMNVEV (reference sequence). This CDR3 is 15 amino acids long. The junction had 10 bases not matched to a gene; V was cut back by 4 bases and J by 4 bases.

The rearrangement uses TRBV12-3 or TRBV12-4 and TRBJ2-3; D unclear. The CDR3 consists of 12 residues. V was pared by 6 bases and J by 8 bases, with 12 bases between. The CDR3 DNA reads TGTGCCAGCAGCCCGAGGACGGGTACGCAGTATTTT. This encodes CASSPRTGTQYF.

The rearrangement joins TRBV6-5 to TRBJ2-2; 9 bases agree with TRBD1. V trimming: 1 base; J trimming: 4 bases; junction bases outside the gene matches: 7. Per the germline V gene, CDR1 is MNHEY and CDR2 is SVGAGI. The CDR3 length is 17 residues. The CDR3 loop is CASSYFFGTGSTGELFF. The DNA for the CDR3 is TGTGCCAGCAGTTACTTTTTCGGGACAGGGTCCACCGGGGAGCTGTTTTTT.

The V and J genes are TRBV6-5 and TRBJ2-1, with 8 nucleotides matching TRBD1. Germline-derived CDR1 and CDR2 are MNHEY and SVGAGI. V lost 6 bases and J lost 8; bases outside the gene matches: 6. CDR3 length equals 13 residues. The DNA of the CDR3 is TGTGCCAGCAGGACAGGGGTTTCGGATGAGCAGTTCTTC. Protein product: CASRTGVSDEQFF.

The rearrangement uses TRBV7-9 and TRBJ2-5; D remains unclear. This CDR3 has 12 residues. Trimming removed 6 bases at V and 2 bases at J, with 7 bases between. Germline loops: CDR1 SEHNR, CDR2 FQNEAQ (reference sequence). Here the CDR3 DNA reads TGTGCCAGCAGTAATCGTCAAGAGACCCAGTACTTC. Its translation: CASSNRQETQYF.

This clonotype was picked up a small number of times. The chain combines TRBV11-2 with TRBJ2-1, with 7 bases matching TRBD2. The V and J ends lost 1 base and 4 bases, in that order; junction bases with no gene match: 19. CDR3 size: 20 residues. Looked up from germline, CDR1 is SGHAT and CDR2 is FQNNGV. The CDR3 protein is CASSLVIGRLAEFRYNEQFF. In DNA form, the CDR3 reads TGTGCCAGCAGCTTAGTAATAGGTAGGCTAGCGGAATTTAGATACAATGAGCAGTTCTTC.

In its sample, this clonotype was seen many times. The chain carries TRBV7-9 and TRBJ1-6; D not resolved. The germline V and J ends were trimmed by 2 bases and 5 bases, with 7 bases remaining between them. In germline, CDR1 is SEHNR, CDR2 FQNEAQ (reference sequence). This CDR3 spans 14 amino acids. CDR3 in DNA: TGTGCCAGCAGCTTATTACAAGATAATTCACCCCTCCACTTT. Protein: CASSLLQDNSPLHF.

The chain employs TRBV27 and TRBJ2-1; weak D call: TRBD1 (6 bases). This CDR3 comprises 16 residues. Trimming pared 5 bases from V and 0 bases from J, leaving 14 bases between. The germline V gene encodes CDR1 MNHEY and CDR2 SMNVEV (reference sequence). CDR3: CASSPYREISYNEQFF. CDR3 bases: TGTGCCAGCAGTCCCTACAGGGAGATCTCCTACAATGAGCAGTTCTTC.

This clonotype came up many times. The chain is built from TRBV20-1 and TRBJ1-2, with D uncertain. The V gene's germline CDR1 is DFQATT and CDR2 SNEGSKA (reference sequence). Trimming left V 3 bases short and J 8 bases short, with 10 bases between. The CDR3 totals 11 residues. This chain's CDR3 is CSASNPGGYTF. CDR3 coding DNA: TGCAGTGCTAGTAATCCGGGGGGCTACACCTTC.

This clonotype was observed a handful of times. V gene TRBV12-3 or TRBV12-4 combines with J gene TRBJ1-1; D ambiguous. CDR3 length: 13 amino acids. The germline V and J ends were trimmed by 3 bases and 5 bases, with 10 bases remaining between them. The CDR3 coding sequence is TGTGCCAGCAGTTTGTCCGGGAAAACTGAAGCTTTCTTT. As protein: CASSLSGKTEAFF.

The chain carries TRBV20-1 and TRBJ1-5; perhaps TRBD1 as D (5 bases). Germline assignment: CDR1 DFQATT and CDR2 SNEGSKA (reference sequence). This CDR3 spans 16 amino acids. Trimming left V 4 bases short and J 0 bases short, with 16 bases between. The CDR3 sequence: CSAKEGGDYSNQPQHF. The CDR3 nucleotides read TGCAGTGCTAAGGAGGGTGGGGACTATAGCAATCAGCCCCAGCATTTT.

This clonotype was picked up a small number of times. This chain links TRBV5-4 with TRBJ1-1; TRBD1 matches 7 bases. This CDR3 is 16 amino acids long. With V trimmed by 0 bases and J by 1 base, 6 bases remained unmatched. Germline V lookup: CDR1 SGHNT, CDR2 YYREEE (reference sequence). Written as DNA, the CDR3 is TGTGCCAGCAGCTTGGGAGGTCGGACAGGGAACACTGAAGCTTTCTTT. Translation gives CASSLGGRTGNTEAFF.

This clonotype occurred many times. The rearrangement links TRBV27 to TRBJ1-1, with TRBD1 as a possible D gene (6 bases). Germline CDR1 is MNHEY and CDR2 is SMNVEV (reference sequence). This CDR3 has 14 residues. V was clipped by 5 bases and J by 0 bases, with 10 bases between them. The CDR3 DNA reads TGTGCCAGCAGTCCGGACAGATTGAACACTGAAGCTTTCTTT. It is translated as CASSPDRLNTEAFF.

This clonotype came up many times. The chain recombines TRBV20-1 with TRBJ1-1; no firm D call. CDR3 length equals 12 residues. V lost 4 bases and J lost 0, with 6 bases in between. CDR1 DFQATT and CDR2 SNEGSKA come from the germline V gene (reference sequence). The CDR3 region has the DNA TGCAGTGCTAACAACTTGAACACTGAAGCTTTCTTT. This sequence encodes CSANNLNTEAFF.

This clonotype was counted a few times. CDR3 nucleotide sequence: TGTGCCAGTAGTTCAAGGACAGGTGGGGACTATGGCTACACCTTC. Translation: CASSSRTGGDYGYTF. This chain links TRBV19 with TRBJ1-2; 7 nucleotides agree with TRBD1. The V gene end was trimmed by 5 bases and the J gene end by 3 bases; junction bases not matched to a gene: 9. Per the germline V gene, CDR1 is LNHDA and CDR2 is SQIVND (reference sequence). The CDR3 is made up of 15 amino acids.

Ten or more counts support this clonotype. CDR3 DNA sequence: TGTGCCAGCAGCACCGGACAGGAATTGAACACTGAAGCTTTCTTT. Amino acid sequence: CASSTGQELNTEAFF. V and J are TRBV7-9 and TRBJ1-1; 7 bases fit TRBD1. Germline values: CDR1 SEHNR, CDR2 FQNEAQ (reference sequence). CDR3 size: 15 residues. Trimming cost V 5 bases and J 0 bases; bases outside gene matches: 6.